This T cell receptor beta chain was found in a study of blood T cell repertoires in COVID-19. Sequencing used immunoSEQ multiplex PCR; TCRdb keeps in-frame clones, though not all of them. The data hold about 170,000 clones, with 86% observed a single time. Trimming shortened V by 6 bases and J by 1 base, and 16 bases separated the two germline ends. Looked up from germline, CDR1 is MNHEY and CDR2 is SVGEGT. The CDR3 sequence is 16 residues long. The TCR was taken from a woman in her sixties or seventies with COVID-19, enrolled during active disease. Sequencing used peripheral blood. The J gene is TRBJ2-4, the V gene TRBV6-2 or TRBV6-3; possible D gene TRBD2, 5 bases. The CDR3 loop reads CASSQPQEVAKNIQYF. In DNA form, the CDR3 reads TGTGCCAGCAGCCAACCTCAGGAGGTGGCCAAAAACATTCAGTACTTC.